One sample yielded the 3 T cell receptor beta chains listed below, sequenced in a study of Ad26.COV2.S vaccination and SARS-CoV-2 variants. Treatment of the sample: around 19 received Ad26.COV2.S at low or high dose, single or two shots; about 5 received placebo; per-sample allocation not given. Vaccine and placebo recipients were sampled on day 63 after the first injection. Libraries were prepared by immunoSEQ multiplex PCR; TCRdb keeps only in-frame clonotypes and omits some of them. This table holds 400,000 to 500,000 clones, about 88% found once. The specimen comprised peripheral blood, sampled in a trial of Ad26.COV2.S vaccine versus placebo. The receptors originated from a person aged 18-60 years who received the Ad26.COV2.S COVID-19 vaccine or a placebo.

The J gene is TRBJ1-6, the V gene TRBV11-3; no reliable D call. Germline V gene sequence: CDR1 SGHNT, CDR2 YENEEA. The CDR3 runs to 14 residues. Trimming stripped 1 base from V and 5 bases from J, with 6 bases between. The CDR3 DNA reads TGTGCCAGCAGCTTAGCTGCGGATAATTCACCCCTCCACTTT. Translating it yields CASSLAADNSPLHF. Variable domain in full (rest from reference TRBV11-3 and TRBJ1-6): EAGVVQSPRYKIIEKKQPVAFWCNPISGHNTLYWYLQNLGQGPELLIRYENEEAVDDSQLPKDRFSAERLKGVDSTLKIQPAELGDSAVYLCASSLAADNSPLHFGNGTRLTVT.

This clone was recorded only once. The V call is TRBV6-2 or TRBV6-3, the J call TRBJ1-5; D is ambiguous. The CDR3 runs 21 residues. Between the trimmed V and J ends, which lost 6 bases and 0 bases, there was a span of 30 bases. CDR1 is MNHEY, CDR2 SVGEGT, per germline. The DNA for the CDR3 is TGTGCCAGCAGCCACCATCGGTTGTCTCTCTGGGGTGGCTATAGCAATCAGCCCCAGCATTTT. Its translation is CASSHHRLSLWGGYSNQPQHF.

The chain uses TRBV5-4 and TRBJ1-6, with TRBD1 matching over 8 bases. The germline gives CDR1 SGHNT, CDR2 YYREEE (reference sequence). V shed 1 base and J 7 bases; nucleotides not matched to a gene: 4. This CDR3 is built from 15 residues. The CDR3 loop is CASSLTDRENSPLHF. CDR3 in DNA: TGTGCCAGCAGCTTGACGGACAGGGAAAATTCACCCCTCCACTTT.